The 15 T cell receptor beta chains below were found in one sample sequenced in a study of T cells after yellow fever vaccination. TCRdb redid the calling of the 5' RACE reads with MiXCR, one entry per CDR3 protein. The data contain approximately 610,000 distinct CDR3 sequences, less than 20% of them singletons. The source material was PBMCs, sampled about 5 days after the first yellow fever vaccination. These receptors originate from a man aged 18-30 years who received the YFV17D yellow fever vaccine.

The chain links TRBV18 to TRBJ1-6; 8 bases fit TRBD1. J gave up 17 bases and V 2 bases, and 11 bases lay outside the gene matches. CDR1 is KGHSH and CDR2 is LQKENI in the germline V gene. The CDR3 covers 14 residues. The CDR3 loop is CASSPSWGQEFFHF. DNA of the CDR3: TGTGCCAGCTCACCATCCTGGGGACAGGAATTTTTCCACTTT. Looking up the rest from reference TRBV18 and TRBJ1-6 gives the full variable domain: NAGVMQNPRHLVRRRGQEARLRCSPMKGHSHVYWYRQLPEEGLKFMVYLQKENIIDESGMPKERFSAEFPKEGPSILRIQQVVRGDSAAYFCASSPSWGQEFFHFGNGTRLTVT.

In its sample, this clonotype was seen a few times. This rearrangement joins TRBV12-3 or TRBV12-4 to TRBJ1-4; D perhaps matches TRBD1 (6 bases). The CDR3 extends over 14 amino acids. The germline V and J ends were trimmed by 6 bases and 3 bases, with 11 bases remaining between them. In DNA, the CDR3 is TGTGCCAGCAGGCTACAGGGCTCTAATGAAAAACTGTTTTTT. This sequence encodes CASRLQGSNEKLFF.

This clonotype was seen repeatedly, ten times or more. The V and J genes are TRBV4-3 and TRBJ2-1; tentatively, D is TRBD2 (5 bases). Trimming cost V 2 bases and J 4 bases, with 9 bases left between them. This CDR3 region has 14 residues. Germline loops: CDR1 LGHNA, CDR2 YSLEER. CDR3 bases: TGCGCCAGCAGCCAAAGCGGCGGTTACAATGAGCAGTTCTTC. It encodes CASSQSGGYNEQFF.

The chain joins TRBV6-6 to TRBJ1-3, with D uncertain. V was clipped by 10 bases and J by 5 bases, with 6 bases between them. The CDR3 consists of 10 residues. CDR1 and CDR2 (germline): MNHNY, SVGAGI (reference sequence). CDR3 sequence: CATRRNTIYF. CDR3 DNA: TGTGCCACCCGAAGAAACACCATATATTTT.

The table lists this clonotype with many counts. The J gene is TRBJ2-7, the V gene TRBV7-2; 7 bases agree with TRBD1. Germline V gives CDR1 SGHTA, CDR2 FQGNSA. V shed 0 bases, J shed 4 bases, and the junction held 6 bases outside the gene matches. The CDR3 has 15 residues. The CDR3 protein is CASSLAQGTEYEQYV. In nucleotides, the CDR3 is TGTGCCAGCAGCTTAGCGCAGGGGACAGAGTACGAGCAGTACGTC.

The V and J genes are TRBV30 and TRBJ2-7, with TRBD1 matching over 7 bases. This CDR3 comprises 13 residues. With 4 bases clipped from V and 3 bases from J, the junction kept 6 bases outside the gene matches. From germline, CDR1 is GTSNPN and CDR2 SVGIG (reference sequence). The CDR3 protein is CAWKVRQGYEQYF. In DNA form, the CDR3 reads TGTGCCTGGAAAGTTCGACAGGGCTACGAGCAGTACTTC. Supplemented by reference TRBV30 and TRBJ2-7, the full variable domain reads SQTIHQWPATLVQPVGSPLSLECTVEGTSNPNLYWYRQAAGRGLQLLFYSVGIGQISSEVPQNLSASRPQDRQFILSSKKLLLSDSGFYLCAWKVRQGYEQYFGPGTRLTVT.

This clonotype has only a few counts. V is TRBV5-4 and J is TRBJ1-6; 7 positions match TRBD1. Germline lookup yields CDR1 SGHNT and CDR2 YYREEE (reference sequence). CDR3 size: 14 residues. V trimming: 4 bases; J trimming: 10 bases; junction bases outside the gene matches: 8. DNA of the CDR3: TGTGCCAGCAGCCCAAAACAGGGGTACTCACCCCTCCACTTT. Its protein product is CASSPKQGYSPLHF.

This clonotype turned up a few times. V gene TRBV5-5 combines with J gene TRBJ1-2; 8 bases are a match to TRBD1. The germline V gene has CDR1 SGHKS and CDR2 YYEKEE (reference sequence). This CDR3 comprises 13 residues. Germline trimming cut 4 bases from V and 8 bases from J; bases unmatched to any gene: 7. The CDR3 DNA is TGTGCCAGCAGCCGTGGACAGGGCCGGGGCTACACCTTC. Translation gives CASSRGQGRGYTF.

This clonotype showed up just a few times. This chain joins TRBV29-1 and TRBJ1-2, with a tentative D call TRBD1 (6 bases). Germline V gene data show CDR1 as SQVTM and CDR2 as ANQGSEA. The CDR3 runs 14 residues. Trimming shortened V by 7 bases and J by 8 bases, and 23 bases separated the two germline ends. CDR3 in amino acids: CSAMDPLTGDGYTF. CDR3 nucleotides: TGCAGCGCTATGGACCCCTTGACAGGTGACGGCTACACCTTC.

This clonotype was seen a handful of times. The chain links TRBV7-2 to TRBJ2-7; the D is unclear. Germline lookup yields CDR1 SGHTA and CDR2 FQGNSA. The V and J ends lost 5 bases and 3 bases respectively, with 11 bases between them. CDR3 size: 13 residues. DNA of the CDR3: TGTGCCAGCAGCCCCGCCGGCGGCTACGAGCAGTACGTC. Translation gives CASSPAGGYEQYV.

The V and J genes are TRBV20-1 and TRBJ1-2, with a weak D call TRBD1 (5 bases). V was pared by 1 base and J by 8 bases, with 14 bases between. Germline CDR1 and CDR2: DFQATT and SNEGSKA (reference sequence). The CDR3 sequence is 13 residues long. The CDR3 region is CSARVASGGGYTF. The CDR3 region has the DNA TGCAGTGCTAGAGTAGCCAGCGGGGGAGGCTACACCTTC.

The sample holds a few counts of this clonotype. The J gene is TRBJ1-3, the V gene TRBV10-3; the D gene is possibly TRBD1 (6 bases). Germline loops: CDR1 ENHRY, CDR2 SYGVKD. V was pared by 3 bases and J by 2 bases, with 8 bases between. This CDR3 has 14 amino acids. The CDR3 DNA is TGTGCCATCAGTGAATCAGGGGCTGGAAACACCATATATTTT. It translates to CAISESGAGNTIYF.

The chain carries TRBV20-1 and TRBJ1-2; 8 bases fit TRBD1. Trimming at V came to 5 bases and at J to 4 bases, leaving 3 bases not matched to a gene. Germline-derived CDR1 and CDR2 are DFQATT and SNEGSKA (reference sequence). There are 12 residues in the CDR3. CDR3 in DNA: TGCAGTGCTTATACAGGGGGCTATGGCTACACCTTC. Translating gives CSAYTGGYGYTF.

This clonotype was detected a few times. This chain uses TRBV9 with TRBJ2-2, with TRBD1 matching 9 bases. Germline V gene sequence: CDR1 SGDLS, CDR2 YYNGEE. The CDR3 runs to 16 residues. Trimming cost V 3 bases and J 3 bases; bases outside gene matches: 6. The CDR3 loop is CASSATGGTDTGELFF. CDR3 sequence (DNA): TGTGCCAGCAGCGCAACAGGGGGCACAGACACCGGGGAGCTGTTTTTT. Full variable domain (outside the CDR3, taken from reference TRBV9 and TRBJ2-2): DSGVTQTPKHLITATGQRVTLRCSPRSGDLSVYWYQQSLDQGLQFLIQYYNGEERAKGNILERFSAQQFPDLHSELNLSSLELGDSALYFCASSATGGTDTGELFFGEGSRLTVL.

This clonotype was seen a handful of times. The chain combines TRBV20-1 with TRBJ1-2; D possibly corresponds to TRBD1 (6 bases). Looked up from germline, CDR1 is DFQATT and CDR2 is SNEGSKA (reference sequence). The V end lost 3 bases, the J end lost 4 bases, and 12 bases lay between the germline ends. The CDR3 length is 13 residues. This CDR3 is CSASGGRGYGYTF. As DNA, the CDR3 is TGCAGTGCTAGCGGGGGCAGGGGCTATGGCTACACCTTC.